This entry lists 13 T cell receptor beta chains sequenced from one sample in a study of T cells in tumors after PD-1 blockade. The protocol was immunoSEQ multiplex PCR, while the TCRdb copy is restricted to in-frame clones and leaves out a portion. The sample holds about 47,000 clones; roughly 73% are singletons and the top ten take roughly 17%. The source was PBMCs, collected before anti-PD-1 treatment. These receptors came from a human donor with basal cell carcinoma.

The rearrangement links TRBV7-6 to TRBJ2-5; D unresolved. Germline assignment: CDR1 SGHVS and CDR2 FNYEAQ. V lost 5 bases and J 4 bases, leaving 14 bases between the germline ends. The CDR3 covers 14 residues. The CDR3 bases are TGTGCCAGCAGCAAAAGTGGGGTACGAGAGACCCAGTACTTC. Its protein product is CASSKSGVRETQYF.

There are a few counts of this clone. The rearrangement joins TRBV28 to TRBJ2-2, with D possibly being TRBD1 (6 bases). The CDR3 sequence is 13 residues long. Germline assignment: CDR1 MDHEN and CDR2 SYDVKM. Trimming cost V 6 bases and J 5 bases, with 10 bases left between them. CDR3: CASRTRGTGELFF. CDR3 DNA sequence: TGTGCCAGCAGAACCAGGGGAACCGGGGAGCTGTTTTTT.

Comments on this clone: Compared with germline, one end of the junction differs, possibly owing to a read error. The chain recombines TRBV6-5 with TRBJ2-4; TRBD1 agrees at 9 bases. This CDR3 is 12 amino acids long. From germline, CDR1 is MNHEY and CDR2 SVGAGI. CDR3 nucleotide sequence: TGTGCCAGCAGGGATCTTCCGGGACAGGGTGACTTC. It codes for CASRDLPGQGDF.

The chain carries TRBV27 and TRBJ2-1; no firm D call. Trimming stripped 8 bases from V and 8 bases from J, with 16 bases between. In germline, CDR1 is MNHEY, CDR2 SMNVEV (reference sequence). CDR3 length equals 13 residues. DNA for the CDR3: TGTGCCAGCTCTACCCCTGGGGTTGATGAGCAGTTCTTC. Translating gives CASSTPGVDEQFF.

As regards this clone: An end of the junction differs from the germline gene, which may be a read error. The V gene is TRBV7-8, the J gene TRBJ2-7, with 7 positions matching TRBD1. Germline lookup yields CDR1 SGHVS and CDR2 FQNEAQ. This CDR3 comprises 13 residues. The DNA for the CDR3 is TGTGCCAGCAGCCCAAGCCAACAGGGGCCACCGAACTTC. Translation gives CASSPSQQGPPNF.

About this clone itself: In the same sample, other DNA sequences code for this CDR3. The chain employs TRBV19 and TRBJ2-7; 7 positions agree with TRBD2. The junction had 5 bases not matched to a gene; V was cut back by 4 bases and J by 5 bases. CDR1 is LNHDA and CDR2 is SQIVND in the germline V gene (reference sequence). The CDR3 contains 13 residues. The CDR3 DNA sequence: TGTGCCAGTAGTACCGCGGGGGTAAACGAGCAGTACTTC. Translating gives CASSTAGVNEQYF.

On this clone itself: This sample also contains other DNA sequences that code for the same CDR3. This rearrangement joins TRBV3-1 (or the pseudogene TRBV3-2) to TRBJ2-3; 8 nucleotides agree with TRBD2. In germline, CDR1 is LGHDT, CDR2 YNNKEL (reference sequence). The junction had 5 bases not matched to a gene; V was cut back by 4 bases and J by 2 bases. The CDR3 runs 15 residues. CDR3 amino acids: CASSPRGGLTDTQYF. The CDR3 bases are TGTGCCAGCAGCCCCCGCGGGGGGCTCACAGATACGCAGTATTTT.

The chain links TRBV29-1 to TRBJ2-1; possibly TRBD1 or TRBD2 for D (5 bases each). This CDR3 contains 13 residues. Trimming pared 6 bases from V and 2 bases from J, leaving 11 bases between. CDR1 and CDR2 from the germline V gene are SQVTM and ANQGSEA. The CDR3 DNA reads TGCAGCGTGGGGGTAAACCCCTACAATGAGCAGTTCTTC. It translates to CSVGVNPYNEQFF.

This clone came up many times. CDR3 sequence: CASSFSIRADHPHF. CDR3 DNA sequence: TGTGCCAGCAGCTTCTCCATCCGGGCGGACCACCCCCATTTT. The chain carries TRBV6-2 or TRBV6-3 and TRBJ1-5, with D unclear. This CDR3 region has 14 residues. Germline loops: CDR1 MNHEY, CDR2 SVGEGT. The V end was cut by 6 bases, the J end by 16 bases, with 25 bases between.

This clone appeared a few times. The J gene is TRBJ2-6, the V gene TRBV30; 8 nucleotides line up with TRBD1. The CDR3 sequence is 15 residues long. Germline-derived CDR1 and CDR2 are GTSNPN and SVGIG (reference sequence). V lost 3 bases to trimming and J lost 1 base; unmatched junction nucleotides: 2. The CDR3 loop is CAWRQGASGANVLTF. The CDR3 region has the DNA TGTGCCTGGAGGCAGGGGGCGTCTGGGGCCAACGTCCTGACTTTC.

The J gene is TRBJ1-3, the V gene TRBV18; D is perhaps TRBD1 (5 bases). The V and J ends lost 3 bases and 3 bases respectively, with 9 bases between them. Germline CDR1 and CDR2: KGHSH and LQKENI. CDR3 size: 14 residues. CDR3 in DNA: TGTGCCAGCTCACCTGGGGCGCTTGGAAACACCATATATTTT. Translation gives CASSPGALGNTIYF.

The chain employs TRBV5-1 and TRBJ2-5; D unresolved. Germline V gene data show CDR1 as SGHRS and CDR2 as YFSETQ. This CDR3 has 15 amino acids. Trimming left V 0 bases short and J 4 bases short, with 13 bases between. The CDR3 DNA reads TGCGCCAGCAGCTTGGGGTCGGCCTTGGGAGAGACCCAGTACTTC. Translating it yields CASSLGSALGETQYF. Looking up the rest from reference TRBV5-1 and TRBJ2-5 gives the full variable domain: KAGVTQTPRYLIKTRGQQVTLSCSPISGHRSVSWYQQTPGQGLQFLFEYFSETQRNKGNFPGRFSGRQFSNSRSEMNVSTLELGDSALYLCASSLGSALGETQYFGPGTRLLVL.

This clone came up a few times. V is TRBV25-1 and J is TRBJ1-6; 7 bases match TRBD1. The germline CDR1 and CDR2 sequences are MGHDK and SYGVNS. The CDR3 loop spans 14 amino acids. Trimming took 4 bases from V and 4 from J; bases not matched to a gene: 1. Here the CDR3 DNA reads TGTGCCAGCAGTGGACAGGGTTATAATTCACCCCTCCACTTT. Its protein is CASSGQGYNSPLHF.